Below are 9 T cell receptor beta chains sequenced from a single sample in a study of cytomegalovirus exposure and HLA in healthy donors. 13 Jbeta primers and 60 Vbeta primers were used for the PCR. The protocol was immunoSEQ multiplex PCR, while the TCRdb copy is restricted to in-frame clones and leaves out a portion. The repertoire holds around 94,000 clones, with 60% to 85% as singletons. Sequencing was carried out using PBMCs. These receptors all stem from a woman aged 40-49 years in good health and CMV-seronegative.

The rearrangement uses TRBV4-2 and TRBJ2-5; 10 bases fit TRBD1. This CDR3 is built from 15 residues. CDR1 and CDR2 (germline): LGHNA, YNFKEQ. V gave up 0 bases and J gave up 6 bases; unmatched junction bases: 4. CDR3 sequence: CASSQERDRGKTQYF. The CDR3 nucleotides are TGTGCCAGCAGCCAAGAGCGGGACAGGGGTAAGACCCAGTACTTC.

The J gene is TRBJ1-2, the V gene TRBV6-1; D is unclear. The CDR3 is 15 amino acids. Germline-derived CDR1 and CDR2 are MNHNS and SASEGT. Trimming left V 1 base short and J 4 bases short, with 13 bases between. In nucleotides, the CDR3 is TGTGCCAGCAGTGAAGGGGTGGGGAGGTCCTATGGCTACACCTTC. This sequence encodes CASSEGVGRSYGYTF.

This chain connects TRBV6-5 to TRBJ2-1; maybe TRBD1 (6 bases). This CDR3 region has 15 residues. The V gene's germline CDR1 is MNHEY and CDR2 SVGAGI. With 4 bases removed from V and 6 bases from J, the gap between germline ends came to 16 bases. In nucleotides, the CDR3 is TGTGCCAGCAGTTCCTACAGGGCGGGTCCCAATGAGCAGTTCTTC. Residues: CASSSYRAGPNEQFF.

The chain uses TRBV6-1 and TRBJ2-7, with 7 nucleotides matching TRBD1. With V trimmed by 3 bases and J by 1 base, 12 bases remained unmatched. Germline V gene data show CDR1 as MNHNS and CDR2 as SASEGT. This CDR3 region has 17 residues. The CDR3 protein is CASSDPFDREPSYEQYF. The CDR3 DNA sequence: TGTGCCAGCAGTGACCCCTTTGACAGGGAGCCATCCTACGAGCAGTACTTC.

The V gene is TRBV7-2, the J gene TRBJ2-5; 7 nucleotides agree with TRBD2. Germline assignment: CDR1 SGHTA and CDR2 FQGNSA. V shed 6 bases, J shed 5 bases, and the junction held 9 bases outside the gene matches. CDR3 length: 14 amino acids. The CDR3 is CASRYGGSGETQYF. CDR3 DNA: TGTGCCAGCAGGTACGGGGGGAGCGGGGAGACCCAGTACTTC.

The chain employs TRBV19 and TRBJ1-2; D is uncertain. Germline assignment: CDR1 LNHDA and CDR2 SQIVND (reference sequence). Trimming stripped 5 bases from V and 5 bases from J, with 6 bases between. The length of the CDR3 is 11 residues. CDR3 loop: CASSSLYGYTF. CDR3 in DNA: TGTGCCAGTAGTTCTCTTTATGGCTACACCTTC. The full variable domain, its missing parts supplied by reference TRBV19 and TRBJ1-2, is DGGITQSPKYLFRKEGQNVTLSCEQNLNHDAMYWYRQDPGQGLRLIYYSQIVNDFQKGDIAEGYSVSREKKESFPLTVTSAQKNPTAFYLCASSSLYGYTFGSGTRLTVV.

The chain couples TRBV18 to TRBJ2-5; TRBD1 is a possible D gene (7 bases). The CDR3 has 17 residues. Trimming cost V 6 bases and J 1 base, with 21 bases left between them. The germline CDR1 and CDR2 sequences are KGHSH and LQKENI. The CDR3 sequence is CASSLRRGRLFQETQYF. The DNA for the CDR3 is TGTGCCAGCTCCCTAAGGAGGGGGCGCTTATTCCAAGAGACCCAGTACTTC.

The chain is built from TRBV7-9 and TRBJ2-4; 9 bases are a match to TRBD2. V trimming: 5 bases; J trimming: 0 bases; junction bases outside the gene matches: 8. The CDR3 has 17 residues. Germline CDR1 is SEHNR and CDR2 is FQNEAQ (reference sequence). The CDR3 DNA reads TGTGCCAGCAGCCCCCAGCGGGGGGACTTAGCCAAAAACATTCAGTACTTC. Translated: CASSPQRGDLAKNIQYF.

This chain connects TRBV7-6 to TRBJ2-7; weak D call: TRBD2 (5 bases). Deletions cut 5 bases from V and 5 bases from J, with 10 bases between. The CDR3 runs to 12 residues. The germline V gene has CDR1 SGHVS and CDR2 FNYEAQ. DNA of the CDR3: TGTGCCAGCAGCCATCGGGATAACGAGCAGTACTTC. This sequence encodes CASSHRDNEQYF.